One sample yielded the 15 T cell receptor beta chains listed below, sequenced in a study of spatial heterogeneity in lung cancer (dated by TCRdb to between 2017 and 2020). Study-wide findings and limitations: The number of expanded intratumoral alpha and beta TCRs correlated with the tumor nonsynonymous mutation count.

The library came from 5' RACE. The sequencing machine was a NextSeq 500. TCRdb trimmed public reads at Q25 via fastp, called clones via MiXCR and kept in-frame beta chains. Entries are consolidated by CDR3 protein sequence, retaining the most common genes and DNA. Present in this sample are 10,000 to 15,000 distinct CDR3 sequences, around 6.1% of which were seen just once. The top ten clones comprise over 3% of the sample. Their antigens remain unidentified. Sample time point, as interpreted from the label and publication: sample taken at primary tumor resection. The sample here was lung tumor tissue, taken at surgery. These receptors were collected from a female donor with early-stage non-small cell lung cancer.

This clonotype has at least ten counts. The chain is built from TRBV29-1 and TRBJ2-6, with D perhaps TRBD1 (5 bases). Germline V lookup: CDR1 SQVTM, CDR2 ANQGSEA. The CDR3 consists of 12 residues. Trimming took 7 bases from V and 4 from J, leaving 8 bases between them. CDR3 DNA: TGCAGCGGGTGGACAGGGGCCAACGTCCTGACTTTC. Translating gives CSGWTGANVLTF.

This clonotype came up many times. The chain joins TRBV6-1 to TRBJ2-7; D is possibly TRBD1 (6 bases). The V and J ends lost 7 bases and 0 bases respectively, with 22 bases between them. Per the germline V gene, CDR1 is MNHNS and CDR2 is SASEGT. The length of the CDR3 is 17 residues. CDR3 sequence reads: CASTERVSQGPSYEQYF. CDR3 bases: TGTGCCAGCACCGAAAGGGTCTCGCAGGGGCCCTCCTACGAGCAGTACTTC.

This clonotype was seen ten or more times. At one end, the junction sequence differs from germline, possibly due to a read error. The chain couples TRBV20-1 to TRBJ2-5, with TRBD2 matching 9 bases. Germline-derived CDR1 and CDR2 are DFQATT and SNEGSKA (reference sequence). The CDR3 contains 14 residues. The CDR3 protein is CSAWTRRGTSYVDF. The CDR3 nucleotides read TGCAGTGCATGGACTCGTCGGGGGACTAGCTATGTTGACTTC.

This clonotype showed up many times. The V gene is TRBV20-1, the J gene TRBJ2-7, with 8 bases fitting TRBD2. This CDR3 region has 18 residues. V gave up 0 bases and J gave up 7 bases; unmatched junction bases: 20. Germline V CDR1 and CDR2: DFQATT, SNEGSKA (reference sequence). The CDR3 nucleotides are TGCAGTGCTAGAGATCAGAGACAAAGCGGGGGCCGTCTGAAAGAGCAGTACTTC. Protein: CSARDQRQSGGRLKEQYF.

The rearrangement joins TRBV20-1 to TRBJ1-2; D is unresolved. The CDR3 covers 12 residues. Trimming pared 5 bases from V and 4 bases from J, leaving 11 bases between. Looked up from germline, CDR1 is DFQATT and CDR2 is SNEGSKA (reference sequence). The CDR3 loop is CSASDGRYGYTF. Here the CDR3 DNA reads TGCAGTGCTTCGGACGGTCGCTATGGCTACACCTTC.

J is TRBJ2-4 and V is TRBV7-2, with TRBD1 matching over 11 bases. CDR3 length: 14 amino acids. The V and J ends lost 6 bases and 7 bases, in that order; junction bases with no gene match: 5. Germline loops: CDR1 SGHTA, CDR2 FQGNSA. DNA of the CDR3: TGTGCCAGCAGTTTCCGGACAGGGGGCAACATTCAGTACTTC. This sequence encodes CASSFRTGGNIQYF.

By proportion, this clonotype is medium-sized (0.01 to 0.1%). V is TRBV6-5 and J is TRBJ1-3; 8 bases are shared with TRBD1. V trimming: 7 bases; J trimming: 0 bases; junction bases outside the gene matches: 8. Germline CDR1 is MNHEY and CDR2 is SVGAGI. This CDR3 is built from 16 residues. CDR3 region: CASTTGQGSSGNTIYF. The CDR3 DNA sequence: TGTGCCAGCACCACTGGACAGGGAAGCTCTGGAAACACCATATATTTT.

This clonotype appeared many times. CDR3 amino acids: CSASGNPPNYGYTF. The DNA of the CDR3 is TGCAGTGCTAGCGGTAACCCCCCTAACTATGGCTACACCTTC. The gene calls are TRBV20-1 and TRBJ1-2, with D uncertain. Germline V lookup: CDR1 DFQATT, CDR2 SNEGSKA (reference sequence). CDR3 length equals 14 residues. Trimming took off 3 bases at V and 0 bases at J, with 11 bases between the two ends.

This clonotype was recorded at least ten times. This sequence joins TRBV4-3 and TRBJ1-4, with 7 bases identical to TRBD1. The junction had 9 bases not matched to a gene; V was cut back by 4 bases and J by 7 bases. Germline V gene sequence: CDR1 LGHNA, CDR2 YSLEER. The CDR3 contains 15 residues. The CDR3 here is CASSPWSGGSEKLFF. For the CDR3, the DNA is TGCGCCAGCAGCCCATGGTCAGGGGGGAGTGAAAAACTGTTTTTT.

The chain carries TRBV5-1 and TRBJ2-6; 8 bases map to TRBD1. The CDR3 length is 18 residues. Germline CDR1 SGHRS, CDR2 YFSETQ. V dropped 1 base and J dropped 0; count of bases not matched to a gene: 6. The DNA for the CDR3 is TGCGCCAGCAGCTTGCAAGGGACAGGAACCTCTGGGGCCAACGTCCTGACTTTC. Translating gives CASSLQGTGTSGANVLTF.

This clonotype is medium-sized (0.01 to 0.1%) within its sample. The chain combines TRBV7-6 with TRBJ2-2, with 7 bases identical to TRBD2. The trim removed 3 bases at V and 6 bases at J, leaving 7 bases unmatched. Germline values: CDR1 SGHVS, CDR2 FNYEAQ. The CDR3 is 15 amino acids. The DNA for the CDR3 is TGTGCCAGCAGCTTCCCCGGGAGCGGGGCCGGGGAGCTGTTTTTT. It codes for CASSFPGSGAGELFF.

This clonotype was found many times. The genes are TRBV7-2 and TRBJ2-7, with D possibly matching TRBD2 (5 bases). With 6 bases removed from V and 2 bases from J, the gap between germline ends came to 14 bases. This CDR3 region has 14 residues. Germline values: CDR1 SGHTA, CDR2 FQGNSA. CDR3 loop: CASRWTPEAYEQYF. CDR3 sequence (DNA): TGTGCCAGCAGATGGACCCCGGAGGCCTACGAGCAGTACTTC.

By sample share, this clonotype is medium-sized. This rearrangement joins TRBV6-5 to TRBJ2-2; no firm D call. Trimming stripped 2 bases from V and 6 bases from J, with 16 bases between. This CDR3 contains 16 residues. Germline V gene data show CDR1 as MNHEY and CDR2 as SVGAGI. CDR3 sequence: CASSYPLGSLPGELFF. The CDR3 DNA is TGTGCCAGCAGTTACCCGCTCGGCAGCCTCCCCGGGGAGCTGTTTTTT.

This clonotype has at least ten counts. The chain couples TRBV12-3 or TRBV12-4 to TRBJ2-3; no clear D. V was cut by 5 bases and J by 6 bases, with 15 bases left in between. There are 14 residues in the CDR3. CDR3 in amino acids: CASSLQARRDTQYF. The CDR3 DNA sequence: TGTGCCAGCAGTCTCCAGGCTCGGCGGGATACGCAGTATTTT.

By frequency in the sample, this clonotype is medium-sized. The V gene is TRBV2, the J gene TRBJ2-7; TRBD2 agrees at 11 bases. Germline loops: CDR1 SNHLY, CDR2 FYNNEI. This CDR3 has 14 amino acids. J gave up 8 bases and V 6 bases, and 9 bases lay outside the gene matches. CDR3 DNA: TGTGCCAGCAGCTCGACTAGCGGGGAGGCTAAGCAGTACTTC. Translation gives CASSSTSGEAKQYF.